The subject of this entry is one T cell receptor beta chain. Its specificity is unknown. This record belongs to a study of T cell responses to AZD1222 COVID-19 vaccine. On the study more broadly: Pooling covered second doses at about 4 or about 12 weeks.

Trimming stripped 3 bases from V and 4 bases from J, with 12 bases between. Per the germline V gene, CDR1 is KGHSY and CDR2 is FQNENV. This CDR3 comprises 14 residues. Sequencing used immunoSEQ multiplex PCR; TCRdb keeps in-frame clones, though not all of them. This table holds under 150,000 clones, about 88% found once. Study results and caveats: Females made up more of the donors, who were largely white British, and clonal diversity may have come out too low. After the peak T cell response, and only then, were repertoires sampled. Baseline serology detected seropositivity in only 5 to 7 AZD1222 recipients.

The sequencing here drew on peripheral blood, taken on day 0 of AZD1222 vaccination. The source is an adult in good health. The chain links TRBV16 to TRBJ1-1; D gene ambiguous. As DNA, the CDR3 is TGTGCCAGCAGCCAGCAGAGGGTTGGCACTGAAGCTTTCTTT. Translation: CASSQQRVGTEAFF. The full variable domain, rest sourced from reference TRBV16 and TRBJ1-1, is GEEVAQTPKHLVRGEGQKAKLYCAPIKGHSYVFWYQQVLKNEFKFLISFQNENVFDETGMPKERFSAKCLPNSPCSLEIQATKLEDSAVYFCASSQQRVGTEAFFGQGTRLTVV.